This TCR beta chain was sequenced during a study of control samples from healthy donors and cancer patients. Method: immunoSEQ multiplex PCR; TCRdb's copy keeps in-frame clones and lacks some. The table has around 94,000 clones, 92% seen once. The CDR3 has 13 residues. Germline CDR1 reads MRHNA; CDR2 reads SNTAGT. V was clipped by 3 bases and J by 1 base, with 6 bases between them. The chain couples TRBV6-4 to TRBJ1-1; D remains ambiguous. The sample was blood. This clonotype was sampled from a woman between 18 and 29 years old in good health. The DNA of the CDR3 is TGTGCCAGCAGTGAGGGGTGGAACACTGAAGCTTTCTTT. This gives the protein CASSEGWNTEAFF.